The clone carrying this TCR beta chain was detected only once. Antigen: not known. The record originates from a study of T cell responses to AZD1222 COVID-19 vaccine. Assay: immunoSEQ multiplex PCR; the TCRdb copy retains only in-frame clones and omits some. The sample lists under 150,000 clones; 92% were seen once. Overall study results and limits: Clonal diversity was possibly underestimated, and the donors were mostly white British, with more females. Spike-specific TCR breadth and depth both grew after two AZD1222 doses. The repertoires were collected only after the peak T cell response.

The germline gives CDR1 MNHEY, CDR2 SMNVEV (reference sequence). Trimming pared 10 bases from V and 5 bases from J, leaving 14 bases between. There are 12 residues in the CDR3. This chain connects TRBV27 to TRBJ2-5; D unclear. The receptor was derived from an adult who received the AZD1222 COVID-19 vaccine. The specimen comprised peripheral blood, sampled 28 days after the second AZD1222 dose. DNA of the CDR3: TGTGCCACCACATCCCCTTCGGAGACCCAGTACTTC. Protein product: CATTSPSETQYF.